The 8 T cell receptor beta chains presented below share a single source sample, sequenced in a study of blood T cells in healthy people across ages. A second PCR, run for roughly 6 to 11 cycles, used a sample-barcoded 5' primer plus a J-beta primer mix. TCRdb reanalysed the 5' RACE reads using MiXCR and keeps one entry per CDR3 protein. The table shows about 780,000 distinct CDR3 sequences, with around 62% occurring only once. The sample comprised blood. All receptors come from a man aged 25 to 45 in good health.

This chain connects TRBV3-1 to TRBJ2-1; possibly TRBD1 for D (8 bases). The CDR3 is made up of 14 amino acids. V lost 4 bases to trimming and J lost 7 bases, with 14 bases between them. Germline loops: CDR1 LGHDT, CDR2 YNNKEL (reference sequence). This CDR3 reads CASSPDRGGNEQFF. The CDR3 DNA is TGTGCCAGCAGCCCCGACAGGGGAGGGAATGAGCAGTTCTTC.

This rearrangement joins TRBV2 to TRBJ1-2, with D possibly TRBD1 on 6 matching bases. This CDR3 has 15 amino acids. In germline, CDR1 is SNHLY, CDR2 FYNNEI. V was trimmed by 8 bases and J by 6 bases, leaving 22 bases between them. The CDR3 reads CASRRLGGSYDGYTF. CDR3 DNA: TGTGCCAGCCGAAGGCTAGGGGGATCGTACGATGGCTACACCTTC.

This sequence joins TRBV28 and TRBJ2-1; 10 bases align to TRBD2. The V gene end was trimmed by 1 base and the J gene end by 2 bases; junction bases not matched to a gene: 2. This CDR3 region has 16 residues. Germline V CDR1 and CDR2: MDHEN, SYDVKM. DNA for the CDR3: TGTGCCAGCAGTTTATTTAGCGGGGGGACCTACAATGAGCAGTTCTTC. Its translation is CASSLFSGGTYNEQFF.

This chain connects TRBV7-9 to TRBJ2-4, with 9 bases matching TRBD1. The DNA end is a closer match to TRBJ2-7, so the J assignment may be wrong. CDR1 and CDR2 (germline): SEHNR, FQNEAQ (reference sequence). The CDR3 spans 13 residues. The DNA for the CDR3 is TGTGCCAGCAGCTGGACAGGGGAATACGAGCAGTACTTC. Amino acids: CASSWTGEYEQYF.

This chain connects TRBV3-1 to TRBJ1-1, with a weak D call TRBD1 (5 bases). The CDR3 totals 13 residues. Germline loops: CDR1 LGHDT, CDR2 YNNKEL (reference sequence). V lost 3 bases and J lost 6, with 11 bases in between. The DNA for the CDR3 is TGTGCCAGCAGCCAGTCGCCGGGACCTGAAGCTTTCTTT. Translating gives CASSQSPGPEAFF.

The chain uses TRBV6-2 or TRBV6-3 and TRBJ2-4, with D possibly TRBD2 on 6 matching bases. V lost 6 bases and J lost 1, with 16 bases in between. Germline V lookup: CDR1 MNHEY, CDR2 SVGEGT. This CDR3 region has 16 residues. The CDR3 region is CASREGPRLAKNIQYF. The CDR3 coding sequence is TGTGCCAGCAGGGAGGGACCAAGGCTGGCCAAAAACATTCAGTACTTC.

The chain uses TRBV10-3 and TRBJ2-5, with D maybe TRBD2 (6 bases). V was clipped by 4 bases and J by 2 bases, with 11 bases between them. This CDR3 has 14 amino acids. The V gene's germline CDR1 is ENHRY and CDR2 SYGVKD. Here the CDR3 reads CAISVEGIQETQYF. The DNA for the CDR3 is TGTGCCATCAGTGTGGAGGGCATTCAAGAGACCCAGTACTTC.

The chain links TRBV29-1 to TRBJ2-1; D possibly corresponds to TRBD2 (6 bases). The CDR3 contains 13 residues. Trimming stripped 7 bases from V and 3 bases from J, with 13 bases between. Looked up from germline, CDR1 is SQVTM and CDR2 is ANQGSEA. The CDR3 loop is CSARDLNYNEQFF. The CDR3 DNA sequence: TGCAGCGCCAGGGACTTAAACTACAATGAGCAGTTCTTC.